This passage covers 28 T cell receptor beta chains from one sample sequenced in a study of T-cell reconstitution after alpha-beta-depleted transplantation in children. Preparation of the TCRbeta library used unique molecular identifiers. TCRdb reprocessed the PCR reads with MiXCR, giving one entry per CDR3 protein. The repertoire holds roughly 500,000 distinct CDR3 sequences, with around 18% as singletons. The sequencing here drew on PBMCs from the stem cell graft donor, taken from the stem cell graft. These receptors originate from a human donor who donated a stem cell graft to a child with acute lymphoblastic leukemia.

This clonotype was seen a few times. CDR3 residues: CASTRGGSYNEQFF. CDR3 nucleotides: TGTGCCAGCACCCGGGGAGGCTCCTACAATGAGCAGTTCTTC. The chain recombines TRBV27 with TRBJ2-1, with a possible D match to TRBD2 (6 bases). V shed 7 bases and J shed 0 bases, with 10 bases lying between them. CDR1 MNHEY and CDR2 SMNVEV come from the germline V gene (reference sequence). The CDR3 is made up of 14 amino acids.

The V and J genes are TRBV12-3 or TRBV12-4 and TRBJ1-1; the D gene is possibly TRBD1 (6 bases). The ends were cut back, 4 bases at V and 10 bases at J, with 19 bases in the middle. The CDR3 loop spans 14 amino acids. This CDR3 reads CASSSRGGAGRAFF. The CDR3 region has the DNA TGTGCCAGCAGTTCCCGAGGGGGGGCCGGGAGAGCTTTCTTT.

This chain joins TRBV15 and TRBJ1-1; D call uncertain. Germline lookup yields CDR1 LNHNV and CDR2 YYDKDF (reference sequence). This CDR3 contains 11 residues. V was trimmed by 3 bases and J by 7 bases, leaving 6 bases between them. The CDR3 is CATSSASEAFF. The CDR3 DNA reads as TGTGCCACCAGCAGTGCCAGTGAAGCTTTCTTT.

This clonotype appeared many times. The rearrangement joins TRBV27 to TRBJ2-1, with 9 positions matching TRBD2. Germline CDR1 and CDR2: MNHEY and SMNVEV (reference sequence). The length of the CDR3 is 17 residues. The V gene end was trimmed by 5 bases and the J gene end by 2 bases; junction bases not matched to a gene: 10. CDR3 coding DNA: TGTGCCAGCAGTCCCATAGCGGGAGTATTCACCTACAATGAGCAGTTCTTC. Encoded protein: CASSPIAGVFTYNEQFF.

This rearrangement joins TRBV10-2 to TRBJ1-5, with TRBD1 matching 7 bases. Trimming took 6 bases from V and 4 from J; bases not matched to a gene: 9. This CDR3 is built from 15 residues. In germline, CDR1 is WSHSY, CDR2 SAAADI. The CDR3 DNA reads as TGCGCCAGCAGCCCAGACAGGGACGGTAATCAGCCCCAGCATTTT. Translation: CASSPDRDGNQPQHF.

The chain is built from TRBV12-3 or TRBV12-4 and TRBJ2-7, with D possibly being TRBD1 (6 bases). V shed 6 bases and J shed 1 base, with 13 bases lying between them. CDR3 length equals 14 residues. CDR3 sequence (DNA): TGTGCCAGCAGCCGACAGGTTGGTTCCTACGAGCAGTACTTC. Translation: CASSRQVGSYEQYF.

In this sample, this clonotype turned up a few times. CDR3 nucleotides: TGTGCCAGCAGTTTAGCAAGGAATTCACCCCTCCACTTT. This gives the protein CASSLARNSPLHF. This rearrangement joins TRBV12-3 or TRBV12-4 to TRBJ1-6, with D hard to call. V lost 0 bases to trimming and J lost 7 bases, with 4 bases between them. This CDR3 has 13 amino acids.

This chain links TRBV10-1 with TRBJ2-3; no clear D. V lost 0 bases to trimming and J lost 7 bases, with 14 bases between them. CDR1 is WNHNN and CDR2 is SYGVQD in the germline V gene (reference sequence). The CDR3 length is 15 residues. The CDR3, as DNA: TGCGCCAGCAGTGAGTCCCGTCCCGAGGTGCATACGCAGTATTTT. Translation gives CASSESRPEVHTQYF.

The CDR3 loop reads CASSLVPREYYEQYF. As DNA, the CDR3 is TGCGCCAGCAGCTTGGTTCCCAGGGAGTATTACGAGCAGTACTTC. The chain links TRBV5-1 to TRBJ2-7; D could derive from TRBD1 or TRBD2 (5 bases each). CDR1 SGHRS and CDR2 YFSETQ come from the germline V gene. Between the trimmed V and J ends, which lost 0 bases and 4 bases, there was a span of 14 bases. The CDR3 sequence is 15 residues long.

The CDR3 loop is CASSYTGGEGNTIYF. In DNA, the CDR3 is TGTGCCAGCAGCTATACAGGGGGGGAAGGAAACACCATATATTTT. The chain joins TRBV11-2 to TRBJ1-3; 8 bases match TRBD1. V was clipped by 4 bases and J by 4 bases; unmatched bases: 6. CDR3 size: 15 residues. Germline assignment: CDR1 SGHAT and CDR2 FQNNGV.

CDR3 DNA sequence: TGTGCCTGGAGTCTAAACTCGAACACCGGGGAGCTGTTTTTT. This sequence encodes CAWSLNSNTGELFF. The chain links TRBV30 to TRBJ2-2; unclear D gene. Germline CDR1 is GTSNPN and CDR2 is SVGIG (reference sequence). Trimming took 2 bases from V and 0 from J, leaving 7 bases between them. The CDR3 contains 14 residues.

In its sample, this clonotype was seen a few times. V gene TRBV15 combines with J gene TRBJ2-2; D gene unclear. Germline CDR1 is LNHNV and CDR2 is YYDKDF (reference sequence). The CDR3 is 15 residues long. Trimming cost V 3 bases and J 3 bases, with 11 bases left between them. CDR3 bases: TGTGCCACCAGCAGGGACCCATCCCACACCGGGGAGCTGTTTTTT. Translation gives CATSRDPSHTGELFF.

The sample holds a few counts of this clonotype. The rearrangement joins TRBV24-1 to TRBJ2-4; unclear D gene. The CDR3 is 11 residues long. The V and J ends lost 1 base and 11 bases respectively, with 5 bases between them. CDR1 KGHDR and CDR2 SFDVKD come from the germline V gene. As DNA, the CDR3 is TGTGCCACCAGTGATTTCGGCGTTCAGTACTTC. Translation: CATSDFGVQYF.

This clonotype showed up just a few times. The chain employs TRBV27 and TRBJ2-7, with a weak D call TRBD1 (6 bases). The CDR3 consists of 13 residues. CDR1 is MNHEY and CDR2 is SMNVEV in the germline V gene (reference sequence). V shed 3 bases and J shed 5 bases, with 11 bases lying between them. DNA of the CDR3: TGTGCCAGCAGTTTTGGGGACATCGACGAGCAGTACTTC. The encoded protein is CASSFGDIDEQYF.

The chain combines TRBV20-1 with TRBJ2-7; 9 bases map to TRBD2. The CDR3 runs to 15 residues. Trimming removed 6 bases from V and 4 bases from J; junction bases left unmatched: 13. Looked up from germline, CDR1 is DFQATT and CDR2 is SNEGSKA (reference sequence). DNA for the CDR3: TGCAGTGCCCCCAGTGCGGGGGGGCCTTGGTACGAGCAGTACTTC. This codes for CSAPSAGGPWYEQYF.

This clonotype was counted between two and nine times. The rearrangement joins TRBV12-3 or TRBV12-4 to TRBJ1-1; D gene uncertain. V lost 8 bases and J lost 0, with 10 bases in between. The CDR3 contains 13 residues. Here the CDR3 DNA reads TGTGCCAGCCACCCCCGCGTGAACACTGAAGCTTTCTTT. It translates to CASHPRVNTEAFF.

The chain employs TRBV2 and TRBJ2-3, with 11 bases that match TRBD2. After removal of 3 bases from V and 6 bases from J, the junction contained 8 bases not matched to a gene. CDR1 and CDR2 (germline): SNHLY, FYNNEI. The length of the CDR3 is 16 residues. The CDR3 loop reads CASSESPGTSGDTQYF. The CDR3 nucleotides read TGTGCCAGCAGTGAGAGCCCCGGGACTAGCGGTGATACGCAGTATTTT. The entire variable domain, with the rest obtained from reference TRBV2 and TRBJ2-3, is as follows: EPEVTQTPSHQVTQMGQEVILRCVPISNHLYFYWYRQILGQKVEFLVSFYNNEISEKSEIFDDQFSVERPDGSNFTLKIRSTKLEDSAMYFCASSESPGTSGDTQYFGPGTRLTVL.

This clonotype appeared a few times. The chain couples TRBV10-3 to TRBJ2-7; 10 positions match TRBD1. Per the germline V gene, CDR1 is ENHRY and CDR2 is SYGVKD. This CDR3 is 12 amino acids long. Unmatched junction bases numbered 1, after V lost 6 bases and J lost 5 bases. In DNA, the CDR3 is TGTGCCATCAGGGGACAGGGGAACGAGCAGTACTTC. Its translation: CAIRGQGNEQYF.

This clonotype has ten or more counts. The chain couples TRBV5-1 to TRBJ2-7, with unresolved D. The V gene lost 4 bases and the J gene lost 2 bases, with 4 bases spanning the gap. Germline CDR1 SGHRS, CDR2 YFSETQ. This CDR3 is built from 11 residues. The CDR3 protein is CASSAAYEQYF. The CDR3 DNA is TGCGCCAGCAGCGCCGCCTACGAGCAGTACTTC.

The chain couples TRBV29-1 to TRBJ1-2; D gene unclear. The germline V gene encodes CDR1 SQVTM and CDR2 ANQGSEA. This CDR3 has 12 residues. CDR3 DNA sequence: TGCAGTTGGGGAGGCCCGAACTATGGCTACACCTTC. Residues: CSWGGPNYGYTF.

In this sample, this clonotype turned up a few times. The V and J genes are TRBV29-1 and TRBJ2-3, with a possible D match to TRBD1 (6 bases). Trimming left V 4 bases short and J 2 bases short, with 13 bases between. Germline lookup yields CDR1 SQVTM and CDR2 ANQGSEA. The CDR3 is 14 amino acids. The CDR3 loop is CSVGQVLNTDTQYF. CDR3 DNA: TGCAGCGTTGGACAGGTGCTAAACACAGATACGCAGTATTTT.

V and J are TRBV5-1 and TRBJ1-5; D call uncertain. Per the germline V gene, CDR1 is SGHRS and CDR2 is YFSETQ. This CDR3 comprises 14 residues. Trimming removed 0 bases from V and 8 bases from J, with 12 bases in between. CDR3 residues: CASSLGTGVEPQHF. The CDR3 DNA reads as TGCGCCAGCAGCTTGGGGACTGGGGTAGAGCCCCAGCATTTT. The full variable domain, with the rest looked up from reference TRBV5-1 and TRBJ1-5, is KAGVTQTPRYLIKTRGQQVTLSCSPISGHRSVSWYQQTPGQGLQFLFEYFSETQRNKGNFPGRFSGRQFSNSRSEMNVSTLELGDSALYLCASSLGTGVEPQHFGDGTRLSIL.

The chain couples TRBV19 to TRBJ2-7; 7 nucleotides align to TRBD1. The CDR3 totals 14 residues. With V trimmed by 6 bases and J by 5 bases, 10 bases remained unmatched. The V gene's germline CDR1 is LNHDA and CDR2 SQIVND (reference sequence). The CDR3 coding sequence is TGTGCCAGTAGGAACAAAGGGGGCGGCGACGAGCAGTACTTC. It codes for CASRNKGGGDEQYF. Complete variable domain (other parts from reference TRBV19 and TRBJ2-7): DGGITQSPKYLFRKEGQNVTLSCEQNLNHDAMYWYRQDPGQGLRLIYYSQIVNDFQKGDIAEGYSVSREKKESFPLTVTSAQKNPTAFYLCASRNKGGGDEQYFGPGTRLTVT.

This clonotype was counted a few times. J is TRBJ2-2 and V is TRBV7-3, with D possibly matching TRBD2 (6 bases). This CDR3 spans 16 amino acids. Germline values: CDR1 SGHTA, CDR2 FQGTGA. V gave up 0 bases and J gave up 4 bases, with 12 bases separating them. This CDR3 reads CASSLTSGSSTGELFF. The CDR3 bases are TGTGCCAGCAGCTTAACGAGCGGGTCAAGCACCGGGGAGCTGTTTTTT.

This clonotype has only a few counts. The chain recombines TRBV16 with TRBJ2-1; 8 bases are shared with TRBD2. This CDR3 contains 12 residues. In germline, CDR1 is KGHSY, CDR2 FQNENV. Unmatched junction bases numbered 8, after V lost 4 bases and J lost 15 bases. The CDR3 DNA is TGTGCCAGCAGCCCCCAGCGGGAGAAGGTGTTCTTC. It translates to CASSPQREKVFF.

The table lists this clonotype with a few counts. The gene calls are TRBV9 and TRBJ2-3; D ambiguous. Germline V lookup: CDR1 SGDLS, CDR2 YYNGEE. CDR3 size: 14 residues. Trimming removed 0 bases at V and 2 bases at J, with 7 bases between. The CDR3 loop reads CASSVAANTDTQYF. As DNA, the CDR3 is TGTGCCAGCAGCGTAGCGGCTAACACAGATACGCAGTATTTT.

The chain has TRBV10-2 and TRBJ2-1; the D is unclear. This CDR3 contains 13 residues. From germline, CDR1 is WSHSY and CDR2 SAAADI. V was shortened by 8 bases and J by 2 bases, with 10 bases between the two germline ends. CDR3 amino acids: CASFLSPYNEQFF. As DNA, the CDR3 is TGCGCCAGCTTTCTTTCCCCCTACAATGAGCAGTTCTTC.

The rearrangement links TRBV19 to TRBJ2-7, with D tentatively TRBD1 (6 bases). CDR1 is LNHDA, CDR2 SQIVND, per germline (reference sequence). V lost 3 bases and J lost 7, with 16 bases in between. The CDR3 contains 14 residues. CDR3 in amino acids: CASSIPRTGQEQYF. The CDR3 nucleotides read TGTGCCAGTAGTATCCCCCGGACCGGACAGGAGCAGTACTTC.